This entry features one T cell receptor (beta chain) sequence. Its binding antigen is unknown. Base qualities are missing; no much larger clone stands one base away. This sample stems from a study of OX40 agonist ivuxolimab in advanced cancers. In terms of the full investigation: Ivuxolimab, which targeted the costimulatory receptor OX40 (CD134), was an agonistic, fully human IgG2 monoclonal antibody. Intravenous ivuxolimab was administered to patients every 2 weeks at six dose levels: 0.01, 0.1, 0.3, 1.5, 3 and 10 mg/kg. Among the 50 to 55 dose-escalation patients, some 20 had hepatocellular carcinoma, approximately 15 melanoma, 9 renal cell carcinoma and 9 head and neck cancer. In the dose-escalation cohort, around four fifths of patients were male, and the mean age was 60 years with a range of roughly 20 to 80. Prior anti-PD-1, anti-PD-L1 or anti-CTLA-4 therapy was permitted, and approximately 40% of dose-escalation patients had received checkpoint inhibitors. Partial responses occurred in three dose-escalation patients: two with cutaneous melanoma and one with hepatocellular carcinoma. Peripheral TCRbeta sequencing was intended to test whether TCR sequence diversity was altered and clonal T-cell expansion was caused by ivuxolimab. The paper describes the monotherapy dose-escalation part (N of about 54 patients) of the phase I trial of ivuxolimab.

The V end loses 6 bases and the J end loses 5 bases, and a stretch of 13 bases separates them. The germline V gene yields MNHNS for CDR1 and SASEGT for CDR2. There are 13 amino acids in the CDR3, from cysteine to phenylalanine inclusive. The entry retains the CDR3 DNA only, 39 bases that are in frame from base 1. Patients with a history of autoimmune disease or receiving systemic immunosuppression were excluded from the trial. In every dose cohort, peripheral blood was drawn for TCR sequencing at baseline, cycle 4 day 1, and cycle 7 day 1. Samples came from an open-label, multicenter, first-in-human phase I dose-escalation trial of ivuxolimab. Adults with locally advanced or metastatic head and neck squamous cell, hepatocellular, melanoma or renal cell carcinoma were enrolled in the trial. Before TCR sequencing, CD4+ and CD8+ T cells were separately sorted from peripheral blood. For sequencing of the TCRbeta CDR3 region, genomic DNA was extracted from the sorted cells. The immunoSEQ Assay was used for sequencing of TCRbeta CDR3 regions. TCRdb re-hosts the immuneACCESS table, in-frame sequences only. Its copies lack some clones; in the studies checked, an unresolved V gene accounts for under half of them, and the cause for the rest is not known. Counted in this sample were about 64,000 clones; about 85% of them appeared once. The ten largest clonotypes hold around 3% of the sample.

Here is what the overall study found, with its caveats: Low levels of normalized T-cell clonal expansion were also seen in some patients who did not respond. The antigen specificity of the peripheral T cells that underwent clonal expansion was not determined. After ivuxolimab, more expanded clones were found on average in CD8+ T cells than in CD4+ T cells. In partial responders in the 0.1-3.0 mg/kg groups, normalized peripheral clonal expansion was found to be among the lowest, especially among CD8+ T cells. At doses from 0.1 to 3.0 mg/kg, clonal expansion was seen in both CD4+ and CD8+ blood T cells between baseline and week 6.

The sequence joins TRBV6-1 to TRBJ1-1; TRBD1 is a weak D gene call, 6 bases matching. The clonotype was recovered from an adult with an advanced solid tumor such as melanoma, head and neck, liver or kidney cancer. The source was CD4+ or CD8+ T cells sorted from blood, collected in a trial of the OX40 agonist ivuxolimab. This receptor carries the CDR3 CASSYRVRTEAFF. The DNA sequence reads TGTGCCAGCAGCTACAGGGTGAGGACTGAAGCTTTCTTT.